This T cell receptor beta chain was profiled in a study of cytomegalovirus exposure and HLA in healthy donors. The PCR was carried out with 60 Vbeta primers and 13 Jbeta primers. TCRdb's table, derived via immunoSEQ multiplex PCR, lists solely in-frame clones and lacks some. The sample lists 150,000 to 200,000 clones, roughly a tenth occurring once. A remark on this clone: The antigen remains undetermined. Likely a read error: the CDR3 ends without its conserved phenylalanine or tryptophan.

Study results and caveats: It was in a later analysis that TCR association rates were seen to vary by HLA locus, highest for DRB1 and lowest for HLA-C.

The receptor was derived from a woman in her 30s in good health and CMV-seropositive. What was sequenced was PBMCs.

In nucleotides, the CDR3 is TGCGCCAGCAGTCGAGGCGGGGAAGTAGGGGAAAAACTGTTTTTG. It is translated as CASSRGGEVGEKLFL. The genes are TRBV10-2 and TRBJ1-4; D is undetermined. The V end lost 5 bases, the J end lost 8 bases, and 18 bases lay between the germline ends. This CDR3 contains 15 residues. The germline V gene encodes CDR1 WSHSY and CDR2 SAAADI.